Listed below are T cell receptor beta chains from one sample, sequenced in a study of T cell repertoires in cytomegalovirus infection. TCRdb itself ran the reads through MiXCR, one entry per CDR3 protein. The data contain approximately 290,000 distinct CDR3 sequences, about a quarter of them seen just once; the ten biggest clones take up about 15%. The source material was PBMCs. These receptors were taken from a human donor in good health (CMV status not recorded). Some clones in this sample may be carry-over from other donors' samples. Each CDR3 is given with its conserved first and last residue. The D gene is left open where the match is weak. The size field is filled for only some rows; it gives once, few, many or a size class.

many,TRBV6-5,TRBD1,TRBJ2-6,CASSYEGGTGAGANVLTF,TGTGCCAGCAGTTACGAGGGTGGGACAGGGGCCGGGGCCAACGTCCTGACTTTC
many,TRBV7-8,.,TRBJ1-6,CASSRLGANSPLHF,TGTGCCAGCAGCCGGCTAGGGGCTAATTCACCCCTCCACTTT
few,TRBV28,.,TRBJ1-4,CASSSTVSGEKLFF,TGTGCCAGCAGTTCGACAGTTTCTGGTGAAAAACTGTTTTTT
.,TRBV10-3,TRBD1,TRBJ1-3,CAISDGNRGWEAGNTIYF,TGTGCCATCAGTGATGGAAACAGGGGATGGGAAGCTGGAAACACCATATATTTT
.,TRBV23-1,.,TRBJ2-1,CASSHPAGLYNEQFF,TGCGCCAGCAGTCACCCGGCGGGGCTCTACAATGAGCAGTTCTTC
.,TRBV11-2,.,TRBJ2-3,CASSLRRAVGGTDTQYF,TGTGCCAGCAGCCTCAGGAGGGCGGTCGGCGGCACAGATACGCAGTATTTT
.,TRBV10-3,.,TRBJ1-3,CAIRGLSDTIYF,TGTGCCATCAGGGGGCTGTCGGACACCATATATTTT
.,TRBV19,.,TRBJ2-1,CASSIGGTTYNEQFF,TGTGCCAGTAGTATTGGAGGGACCACCTACAATGAGCAGTTCTTC
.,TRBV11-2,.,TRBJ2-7,CASSLVANTIYEQYF,TGTGCCAGCAGCTTGGTAGCCAATACAATCTACGAGCAGTACTTC
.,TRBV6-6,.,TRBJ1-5,CASILDTRSQPQHF,TGTGCCAGCATCCTTGACACTCGTAGTCAGCCCCAGCATTTT
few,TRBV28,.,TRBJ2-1,CASSFTRIYYNEQFF,TGTGCCAGCAGTTTCACTAGGATTTATTACAATGAGCAGTTCTTC
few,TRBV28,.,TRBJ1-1,CASNPSRAEAFF,TGTGCCAGCAACCCCTCTAGGGCTGAAGCTTTCTTT
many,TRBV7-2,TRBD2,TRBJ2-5,CASSWGLAETQYF,TGTGCCAGCAGCTGGGGACTAGCGGAGACCCAGTACTTC
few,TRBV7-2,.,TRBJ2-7,CASSLRGATRFPNEQYF,TGTGCCAGCAGCTTAAGGGGGGCGACGCGGTTCCCCAACGAGCAGTACTTC
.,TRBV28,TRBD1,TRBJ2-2,CASSDRTGATGELFF,TGTGCCAGCAGCGACCGGACAGGGGCCACCGGGGAGCTGTTTTTT
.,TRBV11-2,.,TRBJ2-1,CASSLFLGTYNEQFF,TGTGCCAGCAGCTTATTTCTGGGTACCTACAATGAGCAGTTCTTC
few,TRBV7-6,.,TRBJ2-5,CASSTGGAAQYF,TGTGCCAGCAGCACAGGGGGGGCGGCCCAGTACTTC
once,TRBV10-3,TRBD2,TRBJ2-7,CAISESSSGNDEQYF,TGTGCCATCAGTGAGTCCTCTAGCGGGAATGACGAGCAGTACTTC
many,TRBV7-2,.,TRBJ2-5,CASTPSVEETQYF,TGTGCCAGCACCCCTAGCGTCGAAGAGACCCAGTACTTC
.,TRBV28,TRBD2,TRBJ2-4,CASSRRGLAGLSKNIRYF,TGTGCCAGCAGCCGTAGGGGACTAGCGGGATTGTCCAAAAACATTCGGTACTTC
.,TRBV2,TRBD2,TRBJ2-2,CASSGTSGGGELFF,TGTGCCAGCAGTGGGACATCGGGAGGCGGGGAGCTGTTTTTT
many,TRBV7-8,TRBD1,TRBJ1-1,CASSLGSQGAEAFF,TGTGCCAGCAGCTTAGGCTCCCAGGGGGCTGAAGCTTTCTTT
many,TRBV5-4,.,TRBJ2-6,CASSLSGANVLTF,TGTGCCAGCAGCTTGTCTGGGGCCAACGTCCTGACTTTC
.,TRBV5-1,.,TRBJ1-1,CASRVAGRKNTEAFF,TGCGCCAGCAGAGTGGCAGGTCGGAAGAACACTGAAGCTTTCTTT
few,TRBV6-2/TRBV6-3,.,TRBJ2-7,CASRTEGRSSYEQYF,TGTGCCAGCAGAACGGAGGGGAGAAGCTCCTACGAGCAGTACTTC
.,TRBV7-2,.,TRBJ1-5,CASSLQSGGPQHF,TGTGCCAGCAGCTTACAATCAGGTGGCCCCCAGCATTTT
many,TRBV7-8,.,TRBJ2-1,CASSDKARNEQFF,TGTGCCAGCAGCGACAAGGCAAGGAATGAGCAGTTCTTC
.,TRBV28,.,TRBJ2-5,CASMGIPSETQYF,TGTGCCAGCATGGGGATCCCTTCAGAGACCCAGTACTTC
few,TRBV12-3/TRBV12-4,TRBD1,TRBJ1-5,CASSRQGGRDQPQHF,TGTGCCAGCAGTCGACAGGGCGGCAGGGATCAGCCCCAGCATTTT
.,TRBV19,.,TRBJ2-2,CASGTTGTTNTGELFF,TGTGCCAGTGGTACAACCGGGACAACTAACACCGGGGAGCTGTTTTTT
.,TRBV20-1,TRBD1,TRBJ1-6,CSARGQGIDSPLHF,TGCAGTGCTAGAGGACAGGGGATTGATTCACCCCTCCACTTT
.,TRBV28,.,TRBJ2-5,CASREAGGLETQYF,TGTGCCAGCCGGGAGGCAGGGGGCCTGGAGACCCAGTACTTC
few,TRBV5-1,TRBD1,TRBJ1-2,CASSGGQAMAF,TGCGCCAGCAGCGGTGGACAGGCCATGGCTTTC
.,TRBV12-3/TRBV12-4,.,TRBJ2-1,CASRQTYNEQFF,TGTGCCAGCAGGCAGACGTACAATGAGCAGTTCTTC
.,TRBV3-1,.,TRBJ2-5,CASSQDPDGTQYF,TGTGCCAGCAGCCAAGATCCCGATGGGACCCAGTACTTC
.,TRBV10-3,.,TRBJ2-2,CAISGANTGELFF,TGTGCCATCAGTGGGGCGAACACCGGGGAGCTGTTTTTT
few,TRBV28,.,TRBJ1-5,CASGGQMVQPQHF,TGTGCCAGCGGCGGGCAGATGGTTCAGCCCCAGCATTTT
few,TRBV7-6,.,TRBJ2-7,CASSSSEAYEQYF,TGTGCCAGCAGCTCTTCTGAGGCCTACGAGCAGTACTTC
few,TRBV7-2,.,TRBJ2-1,CASSKTGDPYNEQFF,TGTGCCAGCAGCAAGACGGGGGATCCTTACAATGAGCAGTTCTTC
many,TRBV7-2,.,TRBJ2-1,CASSLEGGAYNEQFF,TGTGCCAGCAGCTTAGAAGGGGGGGCCTACAATGAGCAGTTCTTC